One sample yielded the 23 T cell receptor beta chains listed below, sequenced in a study of blood T cells in healthy people across ages. With a J-beta primer mix and a sample-barcoded 5' primer, a second PCR ran about 7 to 12 cycles. TCRdb reprocessed the 5' RACE reads via MiXCR and lists one record per CDR3 protein. The sample records hundreds of thousands of distinct CDR3 sequences, 52% being singletons. Sequenced material: blood. The receptors come from a woman older than 75 in good health.

This clonotype was seen just once. The rearrangement links TRBV29-1 to TRBJ1-4, with D tentatively TRBD1 (6 bases). V lost 4 bases to trimming and J lost 5 bases, with 11 bases between them. Looked up from germline, CDR1 is SQVTM and CDR2 is ANQGSEA. The CDR3 sequence is 13 residues long. The CDR3 protein is CSVVRGPNEKLFF. Written as DNA, the CDR3 is TGCAGCGTTGTCCGGGGGCCGAATGAAAAACTGTTTTTT.

The V and J genes are TRBV12-3 or TRBV12-4 and TRBJ2-7; tentative D call: TRBD2 (6 bases). Trimming pared 6 bases from V and 3 bases from J, leaving 18 bases between. CDR3 size: 15 residues. The CDR3 DNA sequence: TGTGCCAGCAGCAGAACTAGCTCCTATGGCTACGAGCAGTACTTC. Its translation: CASSRTSSYGYEQYF.

CDR3 loop: CASNSGTAYSGNTIYF. In nucleotides, the CDR3 is TGTGCCAGCAACTCCGGGACAGCTTACTCTGGAAACACCATATATTTT. The J gene is TRBJ1-3, the V gene TRBV12-3 or TRBV12-4; TRBD1 aligns across 7 bases. V gave up 7 bases and J gave up 0 bases; unmatched junction bases: 9. This CDR3 spans 16 amino acids.

V is TRBV7-2 and J is TRBJ2-5; D not resolved. The CDR3 runs 15 residues. Between the trimmed V and J ends, which lost 1 base and 4 bases, there was a span of 13 bases. Germline-derived CDR1 and CDR2 are SGHTA and FQGNSA. The CDR3 sequence is CASSLVSKGGETQYF. DNA of the CDR3: TGTGCCAGCAGCTTAGTATCCAAGGGCGGAGAGACCCAGTACTTC. Full variable domain (missing parts from reference TRBV7-2 and TRBJ2-5): GAGVSQSPSNKVTEKGKDVELRCDPISGHTALYWYRQSLGQGLEFLIYFQGNSAPDKSGLPSDRFSAERTGGSVSTLTIQRTQQEDSAVYLCASSLVSKGGETQYFGPGTRLLVL.

This clonotype showed up many times. V and J are TRBV6-6 and TRBJ2-3; 8 positions match TRBD2. The ends lost 7 bases at V and 3 bases at J; junction bases unmatched: 12. The V gene's germline CDR1 is MNHNY and CDR2 SVGAGI (reference sequence). CDR3 size: 16 residues. The CDR3 DNA is TGTGCCAGCACTCTCCCCGGTGGCGGGGGGACAGATACGCAGTATTTT. It yields the protein CASTLPGGGGTDTQYF.

The CDR3 loop reads CASSQDMGLAYNEQYF. As DNA, the CDR3 is TGTGCCAGCAGCCAAGATATGGGGCTAGCCTACAATGAGCAGTACTTC. The V and J genes are TRBV14 and TRBJ2-1, with D perhaps matching TRBD1 or TRBD2 (5 bases each). The DNA end favors TRBJ2-7, so the J call may be wrong. CDR3 length equals 16 residues. Germline V gene lookup returns CDR1 SGHDN and CDR2 FVKESK.

This chain connects TRBV27 to TRBJ2-1; no reliable D call. CDR1 and CDR2 from the germline V gene are MNHEY and SMNVEV (reference sequence). The CDR3 runs 15 residues. V lost 5 bases, J lost 5 bases, and 16 bases lay in between. As DNA, the CDR3 is TGTGCCAGCAGTATCAGCCTGCGCCGAAACAATGAGCAGTTCTTC. It translates to CASSISLRRNNEQFF.

About this clonotype itself: At one of its ends the junction is not consistent with the germline gene, which may arise from a read error. V and J are TRBV27 and TRBJ2-7; D may be TRBD1 or TRBD2 (5 bases each). The CDR3 has 15 amino acids. CDR1 and CDR2 from the germline V gene are MNHEY and SMNVEV (reference sequence). The CDR3 nucleotides are TGTGCCGGCAGAGGGGACGGAGATAGCTCCTACGAGCAGTACTTC. Its translation: CAGRGDGDSSYEQYF.

This clonotype was observed many times. This chain uses TRBV7-6 with TRBJ2-6; no clear D. Germline assignment: CDR1 SGHVS and CDR2 FNYEAQ. Trimming cost V 5 bases and J 0 bases, with 11 bases left between them. This CDR3 spans 16 amino acids. Written as DNA, the CDR3 is TGTGCCAGCAGCCCCCCATTAAACTCTGGGGCCAACGTCCTGACTTTC. This codes for CASSPPLNSGANVLTF.

There are many counts of this clonotype. The J gene is TRBJ2-7, the V gene TRBV3-1, with D perhaps given as TRBD1 or TRBD2 (5 bases each). The V end was cut by 1 base, the J end by 0 bases, with 16 bases between. Germline lookup yields CDR1 LGHDT and CDR2 YNNKEL (reference sequence). The CDR3 totals 17 residues. CDR3 coding DNA: TGTGCCAGCAGCCAAGGGCCGCCGGGACGGAGCTCCTACGAGCAGTACTTC. Protein: CASSQGPPGRSSYEQYF.

The chain carries TRBV27 and TRBJ2-5; D gene unclear. Germline V CDR1 and CDR2: MNHEY, SMNVEV (reference sequence). The CDR3 consists of 13 residues. Trimming removed 11 bases from V and 5 bases from J, with 18 bases in between. CDR3 nucleotide sequence: TGTGCCGTAATGGGCTCCTACGGGGAGACCCAGTACTTC. Its translation: CAVMGSYGETQYF.

Concerning this clonotype: A much larger clone differs from this one at a single base, so this may be a read error. V and J are TRBV24-1 and TRBJ2-7, with TRBD2 matching 7 bases. Germline CDR1 reads KGHDR; CDR2 reads SFDVKD. The ends lost 3 bases at V and 1 base at J; junction bases unmatched: 5. The CDR3 loop spans 15 amino acids. In nucleotides, the CDR3 is TGTGCCACCAGTGATAGCGGGGTGGGATCCTACGAGCAGTACTTC. Protein sequence: CATSDSGVGSYEQYF.

Turning to this clonotype: This may be a read error, as it is one base from a much larger clone. V gene TRBV27 combines with J gene TRBJ2-5; D unresolved. The CDR3 runs to 13 residues. Per the germline V gene, CDR1 is MNHEY and CDR2 is SMNVEV (reference sequence). V lost 6 bases to trimming and J lost 6 bases, with 14 bases between them. CDR3: CASSRGASKTQYF. The CDR3 coding sequence is TGTGCCAGCAGCAGAGGCGCTTCGAAGACCCAGTACTTC.

J is TRBJ2-1 and V is TRBV6-4; possibly TRBD1 for D (5 bases). Germline values: CDR1 MRHNA, CDR2 SNTAGT. The length of the CDR3 is 14 residues. Trimming left V 2 bases short and J 6 bases short, with 11 bases between. The CDR3 sequence: CASSDRGSTNEQFF. CDR3 DNA: TGTGCCAGCAGTGACAGGGGTTCTACCAATGAGCAGTTCTTC.

The V call is TRBV7-2, the J call TRBJ2-1, with 9 bases aligning to TRBD2. The CDR3 spans 15 residues. V lost 6 bases to trimming and J lost 6 bases; unmatched junction nucleotides: 9. Germline values: CDR1 SGHTA, CDR2 FQGNSA. CDR3: CASSLRAGGTNEQFF. The CDR3 DNA sequence: TGTGCCAGCAGTTTGAGAGCGGGGGGTACCAATGAGCAGTTCTTC. The full variable domain, in which reference TRBV7-2 and TRBJ2-1 provide the parts outside the CDR3, is GAGVSQSPSNKVTEKGKDVELRCDPISGHTALYWYRQSLGQGLEFLIYFQGNSAPDKSGLPSDRFSAERTGGSVSTLTIQRTQQEDSAVYLCASSLRAGGTNEQFFGPGTRLTVL.

The J gene is TRBJ2-5, the V gene TRBV7-9; 7 nucleotides align to TRBD1. V shed 1 base and J 11 bases; nucleotides not matched to a gene: 19. The CDR3 contains 17 residues. CDR1 is SEHNR and CDR2 is FQNEAQ in the germline V gene (reference sequence). The CDR3 region is CASSLGSGQQKYNEQYF. The CDR3 DNA follows: TGTGCCAGCAGCTTAGGTTCGGGACAGCAGAAGTACAATGAGCAGTACTTC.

Regarding this clonotype: A much more abundant neighbour one base away suggests this may be a read error. V is TRBV5-1 and J is TRBJ2-5; weak D call: TRBD2 (5 bases). The assigned J gene may be wrong: the sequence end matches TRBJ2-7 better. This CDR3 comprises 15 residues. Germline V gene lookup returns CDR1 SGHRS and CDR2 YFSETQ. In nucleotides, the CDR3 is TGCGCCAGCAGCTTGAGTCGAGCGGCAACCTACGAGCAGTACTTC. Its protein is CASSLSRAATYEQYF.

This clonotype has at least ten counts. J is TRBJ2-5 and V is TRBV7-2; no definite D call. There are 12 residues in the CDR3. CDR1 SGHTA and CDR2 FQGNSA come from the germline V gene. The V end was cut by 4 bases, the J end by 0 bases, with 3 bases between. CDR3 in DNA: TGTGCCAGCAGCTCGTACCAAGAGACCCAGTACTTC. Translating gives CASSSYQETQYF. The full variable domain, its missing parts supplied by reference TRBV7-2 and TRBJ2-5, is GAGVSQSPSNKVTEKGKDVELRCDPISGHTALYWYRQSLGQGLEFLIYFQGNSAPDKSGLPSDRFSAERTGGSVSTLTIQRTQQEDSAVYLCASSSYQETQYFGPGTRLLVL.

This clonotype was observed a few times. The J gene is TRBJ1-4, the V gene TRBV29-1; a possible D gene is TRBD1 (6 bases). CDR3 length: 13 residues. Germline V gene data show CDR1 as SQVTM and CDR2 as ANQGSEA. V was shortened by 4 bases and J by 8 bases, with 14 bases between the two germline ends. The CDR3 DNA reads TGCAGCGTTGCTCAGGGGTTCGAGGAAAAACTGTTTTTT. Translation: CSVAQGFEEKLFF.

The chain combines TRBV25-1 with TRBJ2-3; D not resolved. In germline, CDR1 is MGHDK, CDR2 SYGVNS. The length of the CDR3 is 14 residues. V lost 7 bases, J lost 2 bases, and 13 bases lay in between. CDR3 amino acids: CASTPWGLTDTQYF. DNA for the CDR3: TGTGCCAGCACCCCGTGGGGTCTCACAGATACGCAGTATTTT.

V gene TRBV7-2 combines with J gene TRBJ2-4, with TRBD2 matching over 11 bases. The J call may be wrong; the DNA end is better matched by TRBJ2-7. Germline V gene data show CDR1 as SGHTA and CDR2 as FQGNSA. The CDR3 covers 18 residues. In DNA, the CDR3 is TGTGCCAGCAGCCCTAGAGGTCGGGGGACTAGCGGTTCCTACGAGCAGTACTTC. It codes for CASSPRGRGTSGSYEQYF.

The V and J genes are TRBV12-3 or TRBV12-4 and TRBJ1-4; tentatively, D is TRBD1 (6 bases). The V end lost 3 bases, the J end lost 8 bases, and 13 bases lay between the germline ends. This CDR3 is built from 14 residues. The CDR3 coding sequence is TGTGCCAGCAGTTTTCACGGGGGCTGGGAAAAACTGTTTTTT. Translated: CASSFHGGWEKLFF.

The CDR3 loop reads CASSLPSGGSSYNEQFF. For the CDR3, the DNA is TGTGCCAGCAGCTTGCCTAGCGGGGGTAGCTCCTACAATGAGCAGTTCTTC. The V and J genes are TRBV7-9 and TRBJ2-1; 10 bases line up with TRBD2. CDR1 is SEHNR and CDR2 is FQNEAQ in the germline V gene (reference sequence). The CDR3 loop spans 17 amino acids. Germline trimming cut 3 bases from V and 0 bases from J; bases unmatched to any gene: 5.